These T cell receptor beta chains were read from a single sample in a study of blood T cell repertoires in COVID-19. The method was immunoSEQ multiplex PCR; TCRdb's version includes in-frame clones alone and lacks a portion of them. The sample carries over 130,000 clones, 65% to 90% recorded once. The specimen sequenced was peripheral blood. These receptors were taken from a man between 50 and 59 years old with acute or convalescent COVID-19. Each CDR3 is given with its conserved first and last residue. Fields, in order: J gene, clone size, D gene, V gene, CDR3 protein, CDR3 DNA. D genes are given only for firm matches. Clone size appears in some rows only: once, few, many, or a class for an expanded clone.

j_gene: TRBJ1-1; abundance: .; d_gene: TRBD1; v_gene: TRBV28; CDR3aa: CASGQENTEAFF; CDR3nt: TGTGCCAGCGGACAGGAGAACACTGAAGCTTTCTTT
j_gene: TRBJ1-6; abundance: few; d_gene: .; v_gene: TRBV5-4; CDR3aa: CASNVRGFNSPLHF; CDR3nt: TGTGCCAGCAATGTAAGAGGGTTTAATTCACCCCTCCACTTT
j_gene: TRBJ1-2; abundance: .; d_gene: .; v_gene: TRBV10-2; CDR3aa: CASSEEGKNYGYTF; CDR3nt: TGCGCCAGCAGTGAAGAGGGAAAAAACTATGGCTACACCTTC
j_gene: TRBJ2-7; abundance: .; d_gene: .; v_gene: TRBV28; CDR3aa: CASSLLPTRTAEQYF; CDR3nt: TGTGCCAGCAGTCTCCTTCCAACACGGACAGCCGAGCAGTACTTC
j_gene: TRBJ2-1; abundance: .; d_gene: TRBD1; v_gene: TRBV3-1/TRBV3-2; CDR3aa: CASSLGTGGYNEQFF; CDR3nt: TGTGCCAGCAGCCTGGGGACAGGGGGATACAATGAGCAGTTCTTC
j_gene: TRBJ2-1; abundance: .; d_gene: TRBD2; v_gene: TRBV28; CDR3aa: CASKSGKSYNEQFF; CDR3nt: TGTGCCTCAAAGAGCGGGAAGAGCTACAATGAGCAGTTCTTC
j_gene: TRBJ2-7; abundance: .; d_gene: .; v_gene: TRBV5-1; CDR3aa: CASRNSGNSYEQYF; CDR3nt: TGCGCCAGCCGCAATAGCGGAAACTCCTACGAGCAGTACTTC
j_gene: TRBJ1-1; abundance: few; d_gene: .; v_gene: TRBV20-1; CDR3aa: CSAPPFQAFF; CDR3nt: TGCAGTGCTCCCCCATTCCAAGCTTTCTTT
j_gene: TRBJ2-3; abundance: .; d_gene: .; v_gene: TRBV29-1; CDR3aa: CSVMRWASTDTQYF; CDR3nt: TGCAGCGTCATGAGATGGGCTAGCACAGATACGCAGTATTTT
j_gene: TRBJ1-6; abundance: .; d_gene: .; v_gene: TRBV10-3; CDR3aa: CAIGLPGVSPLHF; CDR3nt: TGTGCCATCGGCCTGCCAGGGGTGTCACCCCTCCACTTT